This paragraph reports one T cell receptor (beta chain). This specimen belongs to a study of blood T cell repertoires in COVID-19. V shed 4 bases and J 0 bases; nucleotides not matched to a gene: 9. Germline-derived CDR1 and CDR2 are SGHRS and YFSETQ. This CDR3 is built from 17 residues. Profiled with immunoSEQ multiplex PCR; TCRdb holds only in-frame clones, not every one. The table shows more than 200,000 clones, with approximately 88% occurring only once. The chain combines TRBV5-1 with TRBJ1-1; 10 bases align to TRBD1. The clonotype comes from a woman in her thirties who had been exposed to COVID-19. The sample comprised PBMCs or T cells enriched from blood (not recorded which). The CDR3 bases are TGCGCCAGCAGCCTCCAAAAGACAGGGGGCATGAACACTGAAGCTTTCTTT. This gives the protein CASSLQKTGGMNTEAFF.